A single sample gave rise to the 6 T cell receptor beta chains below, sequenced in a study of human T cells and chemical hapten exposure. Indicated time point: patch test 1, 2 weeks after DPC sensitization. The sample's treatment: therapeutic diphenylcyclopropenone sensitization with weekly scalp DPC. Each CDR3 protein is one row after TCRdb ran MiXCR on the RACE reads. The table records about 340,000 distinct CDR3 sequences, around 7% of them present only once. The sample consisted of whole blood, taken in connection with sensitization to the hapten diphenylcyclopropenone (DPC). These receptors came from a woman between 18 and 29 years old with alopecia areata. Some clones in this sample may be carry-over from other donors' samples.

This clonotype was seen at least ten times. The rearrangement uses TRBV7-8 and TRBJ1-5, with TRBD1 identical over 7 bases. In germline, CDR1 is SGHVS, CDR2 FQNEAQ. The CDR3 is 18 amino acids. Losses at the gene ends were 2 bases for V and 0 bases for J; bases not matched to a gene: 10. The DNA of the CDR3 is TGTGCCAGCAGCTTACCCCAGGGACAGCTAAATAGCAATCAGCCCCAGCATTTT. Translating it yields CASSLPQGQLNSNQPQHF.

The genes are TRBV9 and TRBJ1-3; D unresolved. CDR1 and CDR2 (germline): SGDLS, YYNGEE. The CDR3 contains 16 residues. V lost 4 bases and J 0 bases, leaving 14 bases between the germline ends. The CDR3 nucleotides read TGTGCCAGCAGCCTTCTGGACGGCTTCTCTGGAAACACCATATATTTT. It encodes CASSLLDGFSGNTIYF. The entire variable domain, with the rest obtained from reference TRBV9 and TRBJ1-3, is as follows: DSGVTQTPKHLITATGQRVTLRCSPRSGDLSVYWYQQSLDQGLQFLIQYYNGEERAKGNILERFSAQQFPDLHSELNLSSLELGDSALYFCASSLLDGFSGNTIYFGEGSWLTVV.

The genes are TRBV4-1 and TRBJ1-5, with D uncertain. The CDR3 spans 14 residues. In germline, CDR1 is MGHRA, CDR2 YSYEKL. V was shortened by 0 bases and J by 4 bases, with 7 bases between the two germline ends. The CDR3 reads CASSQDEGNQPQHF. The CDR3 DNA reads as TGCGCCAGCAGCCAAGATGAAGGGAATCAGCCCCAGCATTTT.

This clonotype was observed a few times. CDR3 coding DNA: TGCGCCAGCAGCCAAGATGGGACAGGCTTTAATGAGCAGTTCTTC. Protein: CASSQDGTGFNEQFF. The rearrangement links TRBV4-1 to TRBJ2-1; 8 bases map to TRBD1. The CDR3 runs to 15 residues. The trim removed 0 bases at V and 7 bases at J, leaving 5 bases unmatched. Per the germline V gene, CDR1 is MGHRA and CDR2 is YSYEKL.

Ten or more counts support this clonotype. The chain's CDR3 is CASSEGETTNEKLFF. The CDR3 DNA follows: TGTGCCAGCAGTGAAGGGGAAACAACTAATGAAAAACTGTTTTTT. This chain links TRBV25-1 with TRBJ1-4; no definite D call. The CDR3 spans 15 residues. CDR1 MGHDK and CDR2 SYGVNS come from the germline V gene. V dropped 2 bases and J dropped 0 bases, with 7 bases sitting between them.

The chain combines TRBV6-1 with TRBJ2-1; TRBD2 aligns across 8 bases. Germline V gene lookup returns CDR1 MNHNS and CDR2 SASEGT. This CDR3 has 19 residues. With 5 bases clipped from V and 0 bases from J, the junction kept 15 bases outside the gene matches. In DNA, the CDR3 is TGTGCCAGCAGTACCCGCCCGGAAAAGAGCGGGAGCTCCTACAATGAGCAGTTCTTC. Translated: CASSTRPEKSGSSYNEQFF.